This T cell receptor beta chain was found in a study of blood T cells in healthy people across ages. Broader study findings: Possibly confounding the expanded clonotype changes was the fact that donor CMV status was unknown.

With respect to this clonotype: Its antigen remains unidentified. A read error may be the cause here, since a much bigger clone is one base away.

The germline V gene encodes CDR1 SEHNR and CDR2 FQNEAQ (reference sequence). The CDR3 length is 12 residues. The V end was cut by 4 bases, the J end by 7 bases, with 11 bases between. Primed by a sample-barcoded 5' primer and a J-beta primer mix, a second PCR proceeded for 7 to 11 cycles. A template-switch adaptor that had 12 random nucleotides put a tag on each cDNA molecule. At least 2.5 million CDR3-containing paired-end reads were obtained per sample. MiXCR, run by TCRdb on the 5' RACE reads, gives a single entry per CDR3 protein. The sample contains 710,000 or so distinct CDR3 sequences, 32% of which appear only once.

The sequenced sample was blood. The V and J genes are TRBV7-9 and TRBJ2-7; TRBD2 might be the D (7 bases). This receptor was obtained from a woman older than 75 in good health. CDR3 bases: TGTGCCAGCAGCTCCGGGGGGCTTGAGCAGTACTTC. It specifies CASSSGGLEQYF.